These 17 T cell receptor beta chains were all obtained from the same sample, sequenced in a study of cytomegalovirus exposure and HLA in healthy donors. The PCR ran on 60 Vbeta and 13 Jbeta primers. Sequencing used immunoSEQ multiplex PCR; TCRdb keeps in-frame clones, though not all of them. This table holds about 120,000 clones, 82% found once. Sequencing was carried out using PBMCs. Receptors were obtained from a male donor in good health and CMV-seropositive.

The chain recombines TRBV15 with TRBJ1-2, with D possibly being TRBD1 (6 bases). The V end lost 2 bases, the J end lost 8 bases, and 15 bases lay between the germline ends. Germline V gene data show CDR1 as LNHNV and CDR2 as YYDKDF (reference sequence). The CDR3 sequence is 14 residues long. The CDR3, as DNA: TGTGCCACCAGCAGACGACAGGTCGCGCAGGGCTACACCTTC. This encodes CATSRRQVAQGYTF.

The chain has TRBV7-9 and TRBJ1-1; D remains unclear. Germline V gene lookup returns CDR1 SEHNR and CDR2 FQNEAQ (reference sequence). Trimming stripped 5 bases from V and 1 base from J, with 11 bases between. This CDR3 has 14 amino acids. The CDR3 region has the DNA TGTGCCAGCAGCGGCAGAGGGCAGAACACTGAAGCTTTCTTT. It translates to CASSGRGQNTEAFF.

In this sample, this clone turned up once. This chain connects TRBV30 to TRBJ1-1; TRBD1 might be the D (6 bases). Germline values: CDR1 GTSNPN, CDR2 SVGIG (reference sequence). This CDR3 contains 12 residues. With 5 bases removed from V and 5 bases from J, the gap between germline ends came to 12 bases. The CDR3: CAWAPRGTEAFF. The CDR3 DNA sequence: TGTGCCTGGGCTCCCAGGGGTACTGAAGCTTTCTTT.

The chain has TRBV15 and TRBJ1-4, with D possibly being TRBD1 (5 bases). There are 15 residues in the CDR3. Trimming took 1 base from V and 6 from J, leaving 12 bases between them. Germline loops: CDR1 LNHNV, CDR2 YYDKDF (reference sequence). The CDR3 DNA reads as TGTGCCACCAGCAGAGTATATGGGGGGTATGAAAAACTGTTTTTT. It is translated as CATSRVYGGYEKLFF.

This clone was counted a single time. The rearrangement links TRBV30 to TRBJ1-3, with D possibly TRBD1 on 6 matching bases. This CDR3 region has 15 residues. V lost 4 bases to trimming and J lost 8 bases, with 21 bases between them. Germline V gene data show CDR1 as GTSNPN and CDR2 as SVGIG (reference sequence). Here the CDR3 reads CAWKEQGLSRYTIYF. CDR3 nucleotides: TGTGCCTGGAAGGAACAGGGTCTTTCGCGGTACACCATATATTTT.

Only one count was recorded for this clone. CDR3 coding DNA: TGTGCCAGCTGGGACAGCTTATACGAGCAGTACTTC. Its translation: CASWDSLYEQYF. V gene TRBV6-1 combines with J gene TRBJ2-7; 7 bases align to TRBD1. There are 12 residues in the CDR3. Unmatched junction bases numbered 5, after V lost 8 bases and J lost 4 bases. Germline V gene data show CDR1 as MNHNS and CDR2 as SASEGT.

The chain couples TRBV27 to TRBJ1-4, with D maybe TRBD1 (5 bases). V lost 2 bases to trimming and J lost 6 bases, with 10 bases between them. Germline lookup yields CDR1 MNHEY and CDR2 SMNVEV (reference sequence). CDR3 length equals 14 residues. The CDR3 is CASSLPGPDEKLFF. The CDR3 nucleotides read TGTGCCAGCAGTTTACCAGGGCCCGATGAAAAACTGTTTTTT.

The V call is TRBV7-8, the J call TRBJ2-1; 10 bases are a match to TRBD2. The CDR3 extends over 15 amino acids. Trimming removed 5 bases from V and 5 bases from J; junction bases left unmatched: 6. Germline values: CDR1 SGHVS, CDR2 FQNEAQ. In DNA form, the CDR3 reads TGTGCCAGCAGCCCACTAGCGGGATGGAACAATGAGCAGTTCTTC. As protein: CASSPLAGWNNEQFF. The full variable domain, completed using reference TRBV7-8 and TRBJ2-1, is GAGVSQSPRYKVAKRGQDVALRCDPISGHVSLFWYQQALGQGPEFLTYFQNEAQLDKSGLPSDRFFAERPEGSVSTLKIQRTQQEDSAVYLCASSPLAGWNNEQFFGPGTRLTVL.

This clone occurred a few times. The rearrangement links TRBV4-1 to TRBJ2-5; maybe TRBD2 (6 bases). The J call is uncertain, as TRBJ2-7 better fits the DNA end. This CDR3 is built from 16 residues. Germline CDR1 reads MGHRA; CDR2 reads YSYEKL. The CDR3 spells CASSPYPGLYSYEQYF. The CDR3 DNA reads TGCGCCAGCAGCCCTTATCCGGGACTCTATTCCTACGAGCAGTACTTC.

The chain combines TRBV27 with TRBJ2-7, with a tentative D call TRBD2 (7 bases). Germline CDR1 MNHEY, CDR2 SMNVEV (reference sequence). The V and J ends lost 3 bases and 1 base respectively, with 13 bases between them. The CDR3 has 15 residues. CDR3 in DNA: TGTGCCAGCAGTTTCGGGGGGCTGGGATCCTACGAGCAGTACTTC. It is translated as CASSFGGLGSYEQYF.

The CDR3 bases are TGTGCCAGCAGTTCCCCGGTGAACCGCTACGAGCAGTACTTC. It specifies CASSSPVNRYEQYF. The rearrangement links TRBV28 to TRBJ2-7; D not resolved. With 4 bases removed from V and 3 bases from J, the gap between germline ends came to 13 bases. CDR3 length: 14 residues. Per germline, CDR1 MDHEN and CDR2 SYDVKM.

The chain employs TRBV6-4 and TRBJ2-5; 13 nucleotides align to TRBD2. The end of the DNA aligns better with TRBJ2-7, so the J call may be wrong. The CDR3 has 17 amino acids. Germline assignment: CDR1 MRHNA and CDR2 SNTAGT. This CDR3 reads CASSARTSGSVPYEQYF. The DNA of the CDR3 is TGTGCCAGCAGTGCCCGGACTAGCGGGAGCGTTCCCTACGAGCAGTACTTC.

This clone was detected once. This sequence joins TRBV5-4 and TRBJ2-1, with 7 positions matching TRBD2. Losses at the gene ends were 2 bases for V and 6 bases for J; bases not matched to a gene: 5. From germline, CDR1 is SGHNT and CDR2 YYREEE (reference sequence). This CDR3 is 14 amino acids long. The CDR3 DNA follows: TGTGCCAGCAGCTTCCGCGGGAGCAGCAATGAGCAGTTCTTC. Translation gives CASSFRGSSNEQFF.

The genes are TRBV7-3 and TRBJ1-1; no reliable D call. Germline CDR1 SGHTA, CDR2 FQGTGA. V was pared by 6 bases and J by 8 bases, with 19 bases between. CDR3 length: 14 amino acids. The CDR3 region has the DNA TGTGCCAGCAGGCCCCTCCGGGAGGGTGAGGAAGCTTTCTTT. Translated: CASRPLREGEEAFF.

The genes are TRBV5-1 and TRBJ2-2; D is ambiguous. Germline values: CDR1 SGHRS, CDR2 YFSETQ. V lost 4 bases to trimming and J lost 6 bases, with 13 bases between them. The CDR3 sequence is 14 residues long. The CDR3 DNA is TGCGCCAGCAGCCTCGGCCCCGCGGCCGGGGAGCTGTTTTTT. It yields the protein CASSLGPAAGELFF.

V usage is TRBV5-4 and J usage is TRBJ2-1; D may be TRBD2 (7 bases). Germline values: CDR1 SGHNT, CDR2 YYREEE (reference sequence). V was pared by 1 base and J by 6 bases, with 17 bases between. The CDR3 has 16 residues. The CDR3 is CASSLSGGAWGNEQFF. As DNA, the CDR3 is TGTGCCAGCAGCTTGTCGGGGGGCGCATGGGGCAATGAGCAGTTCTTC.

The chain has TRBV5-1 and TRBJ2-7; 7 positions agree with TRBD2. The CDR3 is 15 residues long. J gave up 3 bases and V 5 bases, and 11 bases lay outside the gene matches. Germline-derived CDR1 and CDR2 are SGHRS and YFSETQ. In DNA form, the CDR3 reads TGCGCCAGCAGGGAAGAGACTAGCCTTTTCTACGAGCAGTACTTC. Protein sequence: CASREETSLFYEQYF. Variable domain in full (rest from reference TRBV5-1 and TRBJ2-7): KAGVTQTPRYLIKTRGQQVTLSCSPISGHRSVSWYQQTPGQGLQFLFEYFSETQRNKGNFPGRFSGRQFSNSRSEMNVSTLELGDSALYLCASREETSLFYEQYFGPGTRLTVT.